This TCR beta chain comes out of a study of T cells in Graves' hyperthyroidism and ophthalmopathy. Points from the study as a whole: Ophthalmopathy was separated from stable hyperthyroidism by a 13 V-J model. Ophthalmopathy, as predicted by the model, came a median roughly 6.8 months after the prediction.

Researchers took RNA transcripts and amplified the TCR beta CDR3 regions from them. The primer set for the first-round RT-PCR of the TCR CDR3 was HTBI. Each CDR3 protein gets one entry after TCRdb re-called the multiplex PCR reads with MiXCR. The table has 500,000 or so distinct CDR3 sequences, about a sixth seen once. On this clonotype: Antigen specificity is unknown.

Uncontrolled infection, other autoimmune disease, pregnancy or lactation led to exclusion. The CDR3 extends over 15 amino acids. Germline lookup yields CDR1 SGHRS and CDR2 YFSETQ. J gave up 2 bases and V 4 bases, and 4 bases lay outside the gene matches. The specimen sequenced was blood. V usage is TRBV5-1 and J usage is TRBJ2-5; 11 bases match TRBD2. This sequence was found in a woman between 18 and 30 years old with Graves' ophthalmopathy. The CDR3, as DNA: TGCGCCAGCAGCCCTAGCGGGGGGATACAAGAGACCCAGTACTTC. It yields the protein CASSPSGGIQETQYF.